The rows below give T cell receptor beta chains drawn from one sample of a study of blood T cell repertoires in COVID-19. Generated by immunoSEQ multiplex PCR, the TCRdb table keeps only in-frame clones and is missing some. The sample gives about 220,000 clones, less than 90% of which show up once; roughly 0.69% is in the top ten. Sequencing input: peripheral blood. These receptor sequences come from a middle-aged man with acute or convalescent COVID-19. The CDR3 runs from the conserved cysteine through the conserved F or W. A D gene is named only where the DNA matches it firmly. A row's size may be missing; if present it is once, few, many or a size class.

cdr3_length | j_call | d_call | v_call | clone_size | cdr3_aa | cdr3_nt
12 | TRBJ1-1 | NA | TRBV6-5 | NA | CASFDGLFEAFF | TGTGCCAGCTTTGACGGACTTTTTGAAGCTTTCTTT
15 | TRBJ1-6 | NA | TRBV30 | once | CAWSVLIGVGSPLHF | TGTGCCTGGAGTGTACTCATAGGGGTAGGGTCACCCCTCCACTTT
15 | TRBJ1-1 | NA | TRBV6-5 | NA | CASSQTGRLNTEAFF | TGTGCCAGCAGTCAAACAGGGAGACTGAACACTGAAGCTTTCTTT
14 | TRBJ1-4 | NA | TRBV27 | NA | CASSLFQGHEKLFF | TGTGCCAGCAGTTTATTCCAGGGGCATGAAAAACTGTTTTTT
14 | TRBJ2-3 | TRBD1 | TRBV10-3 | NA | CAISERTGSDTQYF | TGTGCCATCAGTGAGCGGACAGGCTCGGATACGCAGTATTTT
19 | TRBJ2-3 | TRBD1 | TRBV7-9 | NA | CASSPTRGGRGQVSDTQYF | TGTGCCAGCAGCCCCACCCGTGGGGGCAGGGGGCAAGTTTCAGATACGCAGTATTTT
14 | TRBJ2-5 | NA | TRBV11-2 | NA | CASSPGLPEETQYF | TGTGCCAGCAGCCCAGGACTACCCGAGGAGACCCAGTACTTC
18 | TRBJ1-3 | NA | TRBV27 | NA | CASSLSEGDILPGNTIYF | TGTGCCAGCAGTTTATCGGAAGGGGACATTCTTCCTGGAAACACCATATATTTT
13 | TRBJ1-1 | NA | TRBV28 | NA | CASRLGGNTEAFF | TGTGCCAGCAGATTGGGGGGAAACACTGAAGCTTTCTTT
14 | TRBJ1-4 | TRBD1 | TRBV6-5 | NA | CASSYRGPYEKLFF | TGTGCCAGCAGTTACAGGGGGCCATATGAAAAACTGTTTTTT
15 | TRBJ2-2 | TRBD1 | TRBV6-6 | NA | CASIWTGVDTGELFF | TGTGCCAGCATCTGGACAGGGGTCGACACCGGGGAGCTGTTTTTT
12 | TRBJ2-3 | NA | TRBV29-1 | NA | CSVEPPQGTQYF | TGCAGCGTTGAACCTCCCCAGGGTACGCAGTATTTT
15 | TRBJ2-2 | NA | TRBV28 | NA | CASSLAGLNTGELFF | TGTGCCAGCAGTTTAGCGGGGTTAAACACCGGGGAGCTGTTTTTT
13 | TRBJ2-7 | NA | TRBV5-1 | few | CASSSQGDYEQYF | TGCGCCAGCAGCTCACAGGGTGACTACGAGCAGTACTTC
17 | TRBJ2-3 | TRBD2 | TRBV11-2 | NA | CASSLVAGASGTDTQYF | TGTGCCAGCAGCTTAGTAGCGGGAGCCTCGGGCACAGATACGCAGTATTTT
14 | TRBJ2-3 | NA | TRBV7-2 | NA | CASSLVRHTDTQYF | TGTGCCAGCAGCTTAGTGAGGCACACAGATACGCAGTATTTT